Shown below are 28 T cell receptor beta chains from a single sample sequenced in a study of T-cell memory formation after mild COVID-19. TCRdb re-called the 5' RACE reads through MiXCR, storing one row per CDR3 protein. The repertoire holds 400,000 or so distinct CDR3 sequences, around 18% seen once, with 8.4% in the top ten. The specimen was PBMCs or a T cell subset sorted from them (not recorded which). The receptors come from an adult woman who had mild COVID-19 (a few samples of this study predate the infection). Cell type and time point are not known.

This chain's CDR3 is CATGQGVDSPLHF. CDR3 sequence (DNA): TGTGCCACAGGACAGGGCGTGGATTCACCCCTCCACTTT. This chain links TRBV10-3 with TRBJ1-6; 8 nucleotides agree with TRBD1. CDR1 and CDR2 (germline): ENHRY, SYGVKD. The CDR3 length is 13 residues. Losses at the gene ends were 10 bases for V and 8 bases for J; bases not matched to a gene: 7.

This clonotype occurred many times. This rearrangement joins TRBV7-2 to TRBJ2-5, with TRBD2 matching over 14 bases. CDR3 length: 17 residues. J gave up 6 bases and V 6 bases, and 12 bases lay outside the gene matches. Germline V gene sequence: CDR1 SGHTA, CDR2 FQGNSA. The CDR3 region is CASRSSGLAGVGKTQYF. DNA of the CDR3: TGTGCCAGCAGATCATCGGGACTAGCGGGGGTTGGAAAGACCCAGTACTTC.

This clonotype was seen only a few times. The CDR3 loop is CASSQSGGRGDTQYF. The CDR3, as DNA: TGTGCCAGCAGTCAGAGCGGGGGCCGTGGAGATACGCAGTATTTT. The chain combines TRBV12-3 or TRBV12-4 with TRBJ2-3; TRBD2 matches at 8 bases. V shed 5 bases, J shed 5 bases, and the junction held 9 bases outside the gene matches. This CDR3 has 15 residues.

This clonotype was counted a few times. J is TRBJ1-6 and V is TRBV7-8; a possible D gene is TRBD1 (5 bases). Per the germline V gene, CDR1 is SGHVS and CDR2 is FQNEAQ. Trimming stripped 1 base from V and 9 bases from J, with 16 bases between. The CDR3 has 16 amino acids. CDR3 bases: TGTGCCAGCAGCTTAGTTCAGAGCCAAGGGACTTCACCCCTCCACTTT. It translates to CASSLVQSQGTSPLHF.

CDR3 sequence (DNA): TGCGCCAGCAGCCCGGTGACAGGGCCGGGTTCACCCCTCCACTTT. It specifies CASSPVTGPGSPLHF. The chain links TRBV5-1 to TRBJ1-6; 7 nucleotides agree with TRBD1. The CDR3 extends over 15 amino acids. Trimming cost V 4 bases and J 9 bases; bases outside gene matches: 10. From germline, CDR1 is SGHRS and CDR2 YFSETQ.

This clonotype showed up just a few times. DNA of the CDR3: TGTGCCAGCAGCGAACTAGGGCCAGATACGCAGTATTTT. Translation gives CASSELGPDTQYF. The J gene is TRBJ2-3, the V gene TRBV7-3; a possible D gene is TRBD2 (5 bases). This CDR3 is built from 13 residues. From germline, CDR1 is SGHTA and CDR2 FQGTGA. Trimming cost V 5 bases and J 4 bases, with 10 bases left between them.

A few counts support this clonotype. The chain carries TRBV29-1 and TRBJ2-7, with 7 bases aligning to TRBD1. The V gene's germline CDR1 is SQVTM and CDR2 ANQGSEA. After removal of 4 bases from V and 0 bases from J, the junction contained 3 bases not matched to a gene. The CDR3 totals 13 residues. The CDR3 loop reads CSVVHRGSYEQYF. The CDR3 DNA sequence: TGCAGCGTTGTCCACAGGGGCTCCTACGAGCAGTACTTC.

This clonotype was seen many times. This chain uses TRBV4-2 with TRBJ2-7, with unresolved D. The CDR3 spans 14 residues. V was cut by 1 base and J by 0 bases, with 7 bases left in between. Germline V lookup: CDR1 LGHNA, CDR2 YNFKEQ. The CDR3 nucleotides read TGTGCCAGCAGCCAAGGGGCCAGCTCCTACGAGCAGTACTTC. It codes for CASSQGASSYEQYF.

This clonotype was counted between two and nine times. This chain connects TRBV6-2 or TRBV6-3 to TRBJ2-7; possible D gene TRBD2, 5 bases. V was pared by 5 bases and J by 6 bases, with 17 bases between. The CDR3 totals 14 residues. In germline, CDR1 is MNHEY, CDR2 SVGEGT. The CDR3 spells CASSGPRIGSEQYF. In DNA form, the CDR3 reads TGTGCCAGCAGTGGACCGCGAATTGGGAGCGAGCAGTACTTC.

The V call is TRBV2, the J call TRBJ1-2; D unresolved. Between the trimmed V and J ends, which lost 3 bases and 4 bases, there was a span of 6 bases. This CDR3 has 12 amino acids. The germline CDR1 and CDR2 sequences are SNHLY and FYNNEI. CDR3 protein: CASSEDRYGYTF. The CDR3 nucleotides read TGTGCCAGCAGTGAGGACCGCTATGGCTACACCTTC.

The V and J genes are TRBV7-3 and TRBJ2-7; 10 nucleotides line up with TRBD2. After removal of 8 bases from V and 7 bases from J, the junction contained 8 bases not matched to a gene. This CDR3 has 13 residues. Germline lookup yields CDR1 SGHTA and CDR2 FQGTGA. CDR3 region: CASASSGRGEQYF. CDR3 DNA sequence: TGTGCCAGCGCGTCTAGCGGGAGAGGGGAGCAGTACTTC.

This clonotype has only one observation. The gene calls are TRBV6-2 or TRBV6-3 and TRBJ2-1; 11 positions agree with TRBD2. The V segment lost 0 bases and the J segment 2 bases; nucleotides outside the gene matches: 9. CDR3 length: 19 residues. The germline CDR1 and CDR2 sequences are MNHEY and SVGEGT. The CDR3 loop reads CASSYSGLAGGPAYNEQFF. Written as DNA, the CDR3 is TGTGCCAGCAGTTACTCGGGGCTAGCGGGAGGACCAGCCTACAATGAGCAGTTCTTC.

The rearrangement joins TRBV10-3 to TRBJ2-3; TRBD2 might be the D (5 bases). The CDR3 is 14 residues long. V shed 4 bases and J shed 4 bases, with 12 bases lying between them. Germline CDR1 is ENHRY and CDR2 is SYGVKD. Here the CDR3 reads CAISAIEGADTQYF. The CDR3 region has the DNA TGTGCCATCAGTGCGATAGAGGGAGCAGATACGCAGTATTTT.

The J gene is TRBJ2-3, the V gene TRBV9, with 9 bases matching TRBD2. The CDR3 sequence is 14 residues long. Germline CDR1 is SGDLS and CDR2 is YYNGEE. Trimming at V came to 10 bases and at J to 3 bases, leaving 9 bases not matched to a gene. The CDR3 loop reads CASSAGGRTDTQYF. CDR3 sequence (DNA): TGTGCCTCCAGCGCGGGAGGGAGGACAGATACGCAGTATTTT.

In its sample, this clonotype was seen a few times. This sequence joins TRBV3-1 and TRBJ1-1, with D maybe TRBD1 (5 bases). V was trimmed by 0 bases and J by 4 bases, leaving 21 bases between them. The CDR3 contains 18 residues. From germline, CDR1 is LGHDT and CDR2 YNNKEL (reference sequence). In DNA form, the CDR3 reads TGTGCCAGCAGCCAAGATAGGCCGATTGGAACAGGTAGCACTGAAGCTTTCTTT. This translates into CASSQDRPIGTGSTEAFF.

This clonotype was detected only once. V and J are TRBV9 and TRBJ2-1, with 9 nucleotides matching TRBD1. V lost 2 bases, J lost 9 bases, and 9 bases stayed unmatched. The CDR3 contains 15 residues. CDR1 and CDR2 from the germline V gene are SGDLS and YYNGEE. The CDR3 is CASSVKQGAPSEQFF. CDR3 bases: TGTGCCAGCAGCGTTAAACAGGGGGCGCCATCTGAGCAGTTCTTC.

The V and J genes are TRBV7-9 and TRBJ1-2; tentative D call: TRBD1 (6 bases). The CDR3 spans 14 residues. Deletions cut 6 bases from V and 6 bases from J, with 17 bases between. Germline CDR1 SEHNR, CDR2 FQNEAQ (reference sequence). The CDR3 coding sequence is TGTGCCAGCAGTCATACAGGGCAAAGGGATGGCTACACCTTC. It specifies CASSHTGQRDGYTF.

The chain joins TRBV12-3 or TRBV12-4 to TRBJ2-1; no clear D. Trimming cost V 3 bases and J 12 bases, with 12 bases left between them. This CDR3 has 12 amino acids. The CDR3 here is CASSFGMSGQFF. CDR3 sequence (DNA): TGTGCCAGCAGTTTTGGCATGAGTGGGCAGTTCTTC.

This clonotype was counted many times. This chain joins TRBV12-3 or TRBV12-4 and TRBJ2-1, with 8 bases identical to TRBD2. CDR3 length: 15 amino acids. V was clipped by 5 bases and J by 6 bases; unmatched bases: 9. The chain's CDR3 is CASSPLRGVGNEQFF. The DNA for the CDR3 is TGTGCCAGCAGTCCCTTGCGGGGGGTCGGCAATGAGCAGTTCTTC.

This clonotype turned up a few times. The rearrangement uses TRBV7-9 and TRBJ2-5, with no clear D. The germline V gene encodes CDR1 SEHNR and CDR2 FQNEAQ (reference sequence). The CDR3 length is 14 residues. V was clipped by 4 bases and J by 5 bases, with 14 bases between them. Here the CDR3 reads CASSSSPLVETQYF. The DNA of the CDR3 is TGTGCCAGCAGCTCCTCCCCCCTCGTTGAGACCCAGTACTTC.

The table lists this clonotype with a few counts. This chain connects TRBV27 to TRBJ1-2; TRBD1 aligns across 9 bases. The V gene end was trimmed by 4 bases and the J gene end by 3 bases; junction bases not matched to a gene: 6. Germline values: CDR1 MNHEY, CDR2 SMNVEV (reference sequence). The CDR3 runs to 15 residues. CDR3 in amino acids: CASSSAQGADYGYTF. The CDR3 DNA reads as TGTGCCAGCAGTTCAGCACAGGGGGCGGACTATGGCTACACCTTC.

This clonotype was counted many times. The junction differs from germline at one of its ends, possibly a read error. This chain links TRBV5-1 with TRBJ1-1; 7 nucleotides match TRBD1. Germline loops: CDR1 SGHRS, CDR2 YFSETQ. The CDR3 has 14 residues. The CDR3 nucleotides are TGTGCCAGCAGCTTAGGGGGCGCAAACACTGAAGCTTTCTTT. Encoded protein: CASSLGGANTEAFF.

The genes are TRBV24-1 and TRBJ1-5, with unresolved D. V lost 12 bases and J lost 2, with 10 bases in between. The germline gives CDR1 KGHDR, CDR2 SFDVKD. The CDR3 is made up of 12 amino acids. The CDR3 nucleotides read TGTGCCCTACCCCGTGGCAATCAGCCCCAGCATTTT. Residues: CALPRGNQPQHF.

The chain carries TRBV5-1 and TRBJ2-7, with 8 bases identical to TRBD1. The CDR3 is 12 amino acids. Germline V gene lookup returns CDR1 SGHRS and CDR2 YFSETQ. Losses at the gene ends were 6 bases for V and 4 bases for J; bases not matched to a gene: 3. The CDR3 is CASNGQGYEQYF. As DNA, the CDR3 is TGCGCCAGCAACGGACAGGGTTACGAGCAGTACTTC. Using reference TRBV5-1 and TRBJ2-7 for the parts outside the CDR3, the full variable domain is KAGVTQTPRYLIKTRGQQVTLSCSPISGHRSVSWYQQTPGQGLQFLFEYFSETQRNKGNFPGRFSGRQFSNSRSEMNVSTLELGDSALYLCASNGQGYEQYFGPGTRLTVT.

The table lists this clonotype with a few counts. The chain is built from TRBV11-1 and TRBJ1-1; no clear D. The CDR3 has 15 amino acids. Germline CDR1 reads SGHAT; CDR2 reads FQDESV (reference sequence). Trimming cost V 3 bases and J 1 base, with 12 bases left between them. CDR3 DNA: TGTGCCAGCAGCTTGGACCATTTGTCGAACACTGAAGCTTTCTTT. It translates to CASSLDHLSNTEAFF.

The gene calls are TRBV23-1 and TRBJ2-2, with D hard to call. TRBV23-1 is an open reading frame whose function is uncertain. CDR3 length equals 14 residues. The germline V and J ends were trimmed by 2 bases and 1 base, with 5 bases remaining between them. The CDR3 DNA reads TGCGCCAGCAGTCAAACACAGAACACCGGGGAGCTGTTTTTT. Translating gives CASSQTQNTGELFF.

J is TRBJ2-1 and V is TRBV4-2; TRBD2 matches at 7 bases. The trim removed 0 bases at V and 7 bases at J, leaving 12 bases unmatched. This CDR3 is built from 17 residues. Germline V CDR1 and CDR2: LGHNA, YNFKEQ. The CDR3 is CASSQDRGGGLPNEQFF. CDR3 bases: TGTGCCAGCAGCCAAGATAGGGGCGGGGGATTACCGAATGAGCAGTTCTTC.

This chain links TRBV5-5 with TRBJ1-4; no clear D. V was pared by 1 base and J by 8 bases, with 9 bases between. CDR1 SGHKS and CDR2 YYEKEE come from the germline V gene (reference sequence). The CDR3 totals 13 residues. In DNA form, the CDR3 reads TGTGCCAGCAGCTTGAGATTAGCAGAAAAACTGTTTTTT. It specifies CASSLRLAEKLFF.